This passage covers 31 T cell receptor beta chains from one sample sequenced in a study of long-term antiretroviral therapy in people with HIV. The libraries were made with immunoSEQ v3.0 at survey level. The assay was immunoSEQ multiplex PCR, and TCRdb's table has in-frame clones only and misses some. The sample consists of approximately 18,000 clones, 80% of them appearing once. The sequenced sample was unsorted PBMCs, obtained 0.1 years before starting antiretroviral therapy. Source of these receptors: a man between 18 and 35 years old with HIV.

The CDR3 region is CASGKANEKLFF. CDR3 coding DNA: TGTGCCAGCGGAAAGGCTAATGAAAAACTGTTTTTT. The chain carries TRBV27 and TRBJ1-4; D is undetermined. Trimming shortened V by 8 bases and J by 3 bases, and 7 bases separated the two germline ends. The V gene's germline CDR1 is MNHEY and CDR2 SMNVEV (reference sequence). This CDR3 is 12 amino acids long.

The chain uses TRBV7-9 and TRBJ2-3; 15 positions match TRBD2. Germline V lookup: CDR1 SEHNR, CDR2 FQNEAQ (reference sequence). The J segment lost 6 bases and the V segment lost 5 bases, leaving 9 bases of the junction unmatched. The CDR3 spans 17 residues. This CDR3 reads CASSPPGLAGGGDTQYF. CDR3 nucleotides: TGTGCCAGCAGCCCACCGGGACTAGCGGGGGGCGGGGATACGCAGTATTTT.

The chain joins TRBV4-1 to TRBJ2-1; 10 bases are a match to TRBD2. The CDR3 sequence is 15 residues long. Germline V gene sequence: CDR1 MGHRA, CDR2 YSYEKL. V lost 3 bases, J lost 7 bases, and 6 bases stayed unmatched. In DNA, the CDR3 is TGCGCCAGCAGCCATCTAGCGGGAGTTATAAATGAGCAGTTCTTC. As protein: CASSHLAGVINEQFF.

The chain recombines TRBV4-2 with TRBJ1-2; the D is unclear. The CDR3 sequence is 15 residues long. V dropped 1 base and J dropped 1 base, with 10 bases sitting between them. The germline V gene encodes CDR1 LGHNA and CDR2 YNFKEQ. CDR3 nucleotide sequence: TGTGCCAGCAGCCAAGGACGTGACGGTAACTATGGCTACACCTTC. As protein: CASSQGRDGNYGYTF.

The chain links TRBV4-1 to TRBJ2-7; D is unclear. In germline, CDR1 is MGHRA, CDR2 YSYEKL. The V end was cut by 2 bases, the J end by 5 bases, with 16 bases between. The CDR3 totals 15 residues. CDR3 nucleotides: TGCGCCAGCAGCCAACCGTCCGCTTATTTGCACGAGCAGTACTTC. Amino acid sequence: CASSQPSAYLHEQYF.

In its sample, this clone ranks as medium-sized. In the same sample, other DNA sequences code for this CDR3. V gene TRBV28 combines with J gene TRBJ2-7; TRBD2 matches 10 bases. The CDR3 totals 16 residues. V trimming: 1 base; J trimming: 0 bases; junction bases outside the gene matches: 3. The germline V gene encodes CDR1 MDHEN and CDR2 SYDVKM. The CDR3 reads CASSLSASGGSYEQYF. In nucleotides, the CDR3 is TGTGCCAGCAGTTTATCGGCTAGCGGGGGCTCCTACGAGCAGTACTTC.

The rearrangement joins TRBV30 to TRBJ2-7, with unresolved D. The CDR3 covers 14 residues. Trimming took off 0 bases at V and 9 bases at J, with 18 bases between the two ends. Germline loops: CDR1 GTSNPN, CDR2 SVGIG (reference sequence). DNA for the CDR3: TGTGCCTGGAGTGTACCTCTAAGGGCTTTGGGGCAGTACTTC. As protein: CAWSVPLRALGQYF.

The chain carries TRBV10-3 and TRBJ1-1, with TRBD1 matching 7 bases. The germline V gene encodes CDR1 ENHRY and CDR2 SYGVKD. The CDR3 extends over 16 amino acids. The V and J ends lost 7 bases and 1 base, in that order; junction bases with no gene match: 12. CDR3 region: CAIKQSTRDRNTEAFF. The CDR3 nucleotides read TGTGCCATCAAACAGTCGACCCGGGACAGGAACACTGAAGCTTTCTTT.

The rearrangement links TRBV6-1 to TRBJ2-3; D is uncertain. The CDR3 has 12 residues. Germline CDR1 reads MNHNS; CDR2 reads SASEGT. Trimming left V 3 bases short and J 5 bases short, with 6 bases between. CDR3: CASSESRDTQYF. The CDR3, as DNA: TGTGCCAGCAGTGAGTCTAGAGATACGCAGTATTTT.

The chain has TRBV11-2 and TRBJ2-2; D possibly corresponds to TRBD1 (6 bases). The V gene's germline CDR1 is SGHAT and CDR2 FQNNGV. This CDR3 region has 12 residues. Trimming took 7 bases from V and 8 from J, leaving 11 bases between them. This CDR3 reads CASNKGDGELFF. Here the CDR3 DNA reads TGTGCCAGCAACAAGGGGGATGGGGAGCTGTTTTTT.

The CDR3 spells CARSSGREDQETQYF. In DNA form, the CDR3 reads TGTGCCAGAAGCTCAGGGCGGGAGGACCAAGAGACCCAGTACTTC. The V and J genes are TRBV7-5 and TRBJ2-5; the D call in the table, TRBD2, was not verified against the DNA. TRBV7-5 is a pseudogene locus. The CDR3 loop spans 15 amino acids.

The V call is TRBV11-1, the J call TRBJ1-1; no clear D gene. V lost 5 bases and J 1 base, leaving 11 bases between the germline ends. CDR1 SGHAT and CDR2 FQDESV come from the germline V gene (reference sequence). This CDR3 has 14 residues. The CDR3 region is CASSVGRENTEAFF. The CDR3 bases are TGTGCCAGCAGCGTCGGACGGGAGAACACTGAAGCTTTCTTT.

The V and J genes are TRBV28 and TRBJ2-1, with 14 nucleotides matching TRBD2. Germline V lookup: CDR1 MDHEN, CDR2 SYDVKM. Trimming removed 4 bases from V and 7 bases from J; junction bases left unmatched: 9. CDR3 length: 17 amino acids. CDR3 amino acids: CASSSGLAGAHKNEQFF. The CDR3 nucleotides are TGTGCCAGCAGTTCGGGACTAGCGGGGGCCCATAAAAATGAGCAGTTCTTC.

V usage is TRBV9 and J usage is TRBJ2-5; possible D gene TRBD2, 5 bases. The CDR3 is 13 residues long. V was clipped by 0 bases and J by 2 bases, with 5 bases between them. The germline V gene has CDR1 SGDLS and CDR2 YYNGEE. CDR3 protein: CASSVAGQETQYF. The DNA for the CDR3 is TGTGCCAGCAGCGTAGCGGGACAAGAGACCCAGTACTTC.

The V and J genes are TRBV6-5 and TRBJ2-1; 9 nucleotides agree with TRBD1. The germline CDR1 and CDR2 sequences are MNHEY and SVGAGI. The CDR3 runs 15 residues. With 8 bases clipped from V and 5 bases from J, the junction kept 10 bases outside the gene matches. Here the CDR3 reads CASPSGDRGNNEQFF. CDR3 bases: TGTGCCAGCCCCAGTGGAGACAGGGGGAACAATGAGCAGTTCTTC.

In its sample, this clone was seen once. The chain joins TRBV28 to TRBJ2-7, with a possible D match to TRBD1 (6 bases). CDR1 is MDHEN and CDR2 is SYDVKM in the germline V gene. Trimming removed 2 bases from V and 1 base from J, with 12 bases in between. The CDR3 runs to 15 residues. The CDR3 reads CASSLGPGVSYEQYF. The CDR3 bases are TGTGCCAGCAGTTTAGGTCCAGGGGTTTCCTACGAGCAGTACTTC. Complete variable domain (other parts from reference TRBV28 and TRBJ2-7): DVKVTQSSRYLVKRTGEKVFLECVQDMDHENMFWYRQDPGLGLRLIYFSYDVKMKEKGDIPEGYSVSREKKERFSLILESASTNQTSMYLCASSLGPGVSYEQYFGPGTRLTVT.

J is TRBJ1-4 and V is TRBV7-9; D unresolved. Germline CDR1 reads SEHNR; CDR2 reads FQNEAQ (reference sequence). V lost 3 bases and J lost 3, with 8 bases in between. The CDR3 is 14 amino acids. The CDR3, as DNA: TGTGCCAGCAGCTTGAGAAAATCTAATGAAAAACTGTTTTTT. Amino acid sequence: CASSLRKSNEKLFF.

CDR3 nucleotides: TGTGCCAGCATGGTGGGGGGCGGCACAGATACGCAGTATTTT. This translates into CASMVGGGTDTQYF. This chain connects TRBV2 to TRBJ2-3, with D possibly called TRBD1 or TRBD2 (6 bases each). The V gene lost 7 bases and the J gene lost 1 base, with 12 bases spanning the gap. Germline CDR1 is SNHLY and CDR2 is FYNNEI. The CDR3 covers 14 residues.

The V and J genes are TRBV5-5 and TRBJ1-1; D is undetermined. The CDR3 totals 14 residues. The germline V gene encodes CDR1 SGHKS and CDR2 YYEKEE (reference sequence). V was cut by 1 base and J by 1 base, with 8 bases left in between. In DNA form, the CDR3 reads TGTGCCAGCAGCTTGAGACTGACGAACACTGAAGCTTTCTTT. Its protein is CASSLRLTNTEAFF.

This chain connects TRBV19 to TRBJ2-2; the D gene is possibly TRBD1 (8 bases). The CDR3 runs to 12 residues. Trimming removed 11 bases from V and 5 bases from J, with 12 bases in between. Germline V lookup: CDR1 LNHDA, CDR2 SQIVND (reference sequence). CDR3 DNA: TGTGCCGGGAGGGACAGGACCGGGGAGCTGTTTTTT. Its translation: CAGRDRTGELFF.

The rearrangement uses TRBV10-3 and TRBJ2-2, with TRBD2 identical over 12 bases. The CDR3 has 17 residues. Trimming took 6 bases from V and 1 from J; bases not matched to a gene: 6. Per germline, CDR1 ENHRY and CDR2 SYGVKD. In DNA form, the CDR3 reads TGTGCCATCAGACCTAGCGGGGGGGCCATGAACACCGGGGAGCTGTTTTTT. Its translation is CAIRPSGGAMNTGELFF.

This clone occurred once. The chain uses TRBV5-6 and TRBJ1-2, with D perhaps matching TRBD1 (5 bases). The CDR3 is 14 residues long. V lost 3 bases, J lost 4 bases, and 13 bases lay in between. CDR1 SGHDT and CDR2 YYEEEE come from the germline V gene. In DNA form, the CDR3 reads TGTGCCAGCAGCTCCGGGACTGCACTCTATGGCTACACCTTC. It yields the protein CASSSGTALYGYTF.

The CDR3: CASSGEPLAGEFF. CDR3 nucleotides: TGTGCCAGCAGCGGGGAACCACTAGCGGGGGAGTTCTTC. V gene TRBV7-2 combines with J gene TRBJ2-1; TRBD2 matches 11 bases. Looked up from germline, CDR1 is SGHTA and CDR2 is FQGNSA. This CDR3 is 13 amino acids long. The ends lost 5 bases at V and 14 bases at J; junction bases unmatched: 8.

This rearrangement joins TRBV18 to TRBJ1-2; D is uncertain. Between the trimmed V and J ends, which lost 2 bases and 4 bases, there was a span of 11 bases. Per germline, CDR1 KGHSH and CDR2 LQKENI. The CDR3 sequence is 14 residues long. The CDR3 loop is CASSPDQRSYGYTF. The CDR3, as DNA: TGTGCCAGCTCACCAGACCAACGATCCTATGGCTACACCTTC.

The rearrangement joins TRBV5-1 to TRBJ2-2; 10 bases match TRBD2. With 4 bases clipped from V and 6 bases from J, the junction kept 6 bases outside the gene matches. CDR1 is SGHRS, CDR2 YFSETQ, per germline. The CDR3 contains 15 residues. The CDR3 reads CASSQPLAGAGELFF. The CDR3 nucleotides are TGCGCCAGCAGCCAACCCCTAGCGGGAGCCGGGGAGCTGTTTTTT. Full variable domain (rest looked up from reference TRBV5-1 and TRBJ2-2): KAGVTQTPRYLIKTRGQQVTLSCSPISGHRSVSWYQQTPGQGLQFLFEYFSETQRNKGNFPGRFSGRQFSNSRSEMNVSTLELGDSALYLCASSQPLAGAGELFFGEGSRLTVL.

The V call is TRBV11-2, the J call TRBJ2-1; 7 positions match TRBD2. CDR3 length: 16 residues. The germline gives CDR1 SGHAT, CDR2 FQNNGV. The V and J ends lost 3 bases and 1 base, in that order; junction bases with no gene match: 6. CDR3 sequence (DNA): TGTGCCAGCAGCTTCTTTTCCGGGAGGTCCTACAATGAGCAGTTCTTC. Translating it yields CASSFFSGRSYNEQFF.

This clone was picked up a small number of times. The chain employs TRBV2 and TRBJ2-7; the D is unclear. V was cut by 1 base and J by 7 bases, with 11 bases left in between. CDR3 size: 13 residues. From germline, CDR1 is SNHLY and CDR2 FYNNEI. CDR3 bases: TGTGCCAGCAGTGAAGGCGGCAGCTCAGAGCAGTACTTC. Residues: CASSEGGSSEQYF.

J is TRBJ1-2 and V is TRBV11-1; D unclear. The length of the CDR3 is 12 residues. V lost 4 bases, J lost 4 bases, and 7 bases lay in between. The V gene's germline CDR1 is SGHAT and CDR2 FQDESV (reference sequence). In DNA, the CDR3 is TGTGCCAGCAGCTCGTCGGGCTATGGCTACACCTTC. Its protein is CASSSSGYGYTF. The variable domain in full, completed from reference TRBV11-1 and TRBJ1-2, reads EAEVAQSPRYKITEKSQAVAFWCDPISGHATLYWYRQILGQGPELLVQFQDESVVDDSQLPKDRFSAERLKGVDSTLKIQPAELGDSAMYLCASSSSGYGYTFGSGTRLTVV.

In its sample, this clone was seen once. The J gene is TRBJ1-6, the V gene TRBV4-3; no reliable D call. Germline-derived CDR1 and CDR2 are LGHNA and YSLEER. Between the trimmed V and J ends, which lost 0 bases and 7 bases, there was a span of 13 bases. CDR3 length equals 16 residues. The CDR3 is CASSQEVSQANSPLHF. CDR3 DNA sequence: TGCGCCAGCAGCCAAGAAGTGAGCCAGGCAAATTCACCCCTCCACTTT.

This chain connects TRBV4-1 to TRBJ1-2; perhaps TRBD1 as D (5 bases). The CDR3 length is 15 residues. V lost 0 bases and J lost 4, with 12 bases in between. Germline V gene lookup returns CDR1 MGHRA and CDR2 YSYEKL. CDR3 region: CASSQDVDSLYGYTF. The CDR3 DNA reads TGCGCCAGCAGCCAAGACGTCGACAGCCTCTATGGCTACACCTTC.

There are a few counts of this clone. The sample carries other DNA sequences with the same CDR3. V is TRBV5-5 and J is TRBJ2-1; D is undetermined. V lost 0 bases to trimming and J lost 5 bases, with 6 bases between them. Per the germline V gene, CDR1 is SGHKS and CDR2 is YYEKEE (reference sequence). The length of the CDR3 is 13 residues. The CDR3, as DNA: TGTGCCAGCAGCTTGGGACCCGACAATGAGCAGTTCTTC. Protein: CASSLGPDNEQFF.